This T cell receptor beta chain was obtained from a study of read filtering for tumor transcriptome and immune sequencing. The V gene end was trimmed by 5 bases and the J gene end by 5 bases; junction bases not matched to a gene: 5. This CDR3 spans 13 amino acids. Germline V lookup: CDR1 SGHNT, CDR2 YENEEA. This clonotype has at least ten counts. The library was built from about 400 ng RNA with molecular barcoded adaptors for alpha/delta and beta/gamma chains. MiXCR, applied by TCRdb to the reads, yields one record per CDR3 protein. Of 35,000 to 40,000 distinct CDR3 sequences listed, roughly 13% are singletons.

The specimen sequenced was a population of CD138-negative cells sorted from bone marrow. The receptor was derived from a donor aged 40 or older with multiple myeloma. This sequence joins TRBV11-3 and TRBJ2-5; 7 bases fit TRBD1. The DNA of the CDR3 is TGTGCCAGCAGCCACAGGGGTAGGGAGACCCAGTACTTC. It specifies CASSHRGRETQYF.